One and the same sample provided the 26 T cell receptor beta chains below, sequenced in a study of blood T cell repertoires in COVID-19. Data came from immunoSEQ multiplex PCR; TCRdb stores just in-frame clones and leaves some out. The table shows over 50,000 clones, with 81% occurring only once. Sequenced sample: peripheral blood. The receptor set was obtained from a man older than 75 with acute or convalescent COVID-19.

The V and J genes are TRBV9 and TRBJ1-6; D is unresolved. This CDR3 is built from 13 residues. Deletions cut 4 bases from V and 9 bases from J, with 11 bases between. CDR1 SGDLS and CDR2 YYNGEE come from the germline V gene. CDR3 in amino acids: CASSRLVGSPLHF. The CDR3 DNA reads as TGTGCCAGCAGCCGACTGGTGGGTTCACCCCTCCACTTT.

The V gene is TRBV9, the J gene TRBJ2-7; possibly TRBD2 for D (6 bases). Germline CDR1 is SGDLS and CDR2 is YYNGEE. V was cut by 0 bases and J by 1 base, with 17 bases left in between. CDR3 length equals 17 residues. This CDR3 reads CASSVDGGGTRSYEQYF. CDR3 nucleotide sequence: TGTGCCAGCAGCGTAGATGGAGGCGGGACCCGATCCTACGAGCAGTACTTC.

The rearrangement joins TRBV7-2 to TRBJ2-1; D is unresolved. The germline CDR1 and CDR2 sequences are SGHTA and FQGNSA. This CDR3 region has 15 residues. Trimming shortened V by 4 bases and J by 6 bases, and 16 bases separated the two germline ends. The CDR3 here is CASSWAVTSANEQFF. CDR3 nucleotide sequence: TGTGCCAGCAGCTGGGCCGTGACGTCCGCCAATGAGCAGTTCTTC.

V gene TRBV7-8 combines with J gene TRBJ2-7; 12 nucleotides agree with TRBD2. The trim removed 5 bases at V and 3 bases at J, leaving 5 bases unmatched. The CDR3 contains 15 residues. Germline CDR1 is SGHVS and CDR2 is FQNEAQ. This CDR3 reads CASSLGLAGIYEQYF. The CDR3 DNA sequence: TGTGCCAGCAGCCTCGGACTAGCGGGGATCTACGAGCAGTACTTC. Full variable domain (outside the CDR3, taken from reference TRBV7-8 and TRBJ2-7): GAGVSQSPRYKVAKRGQDVALRCDPISGHVSLFWYQQALGQGPEFLTYFQNEAQLDKSGLPSDRFFAERPEGSVSTLKIQRTQQEDSAVYLCASSLGLAGIYEQYFGPGTRLTVT.

The genes are TRBV6-2 or TRBV6-3 and TRBJ2-2, with a weak D call TRBD1 (5 bases). Trimming shortened V by 2 bases and J by 1 base, and 14 bases separated the two germline ends. This CDR3 spans 17 amino acids. Germline V CDR1 and CDR2: MNHEY, SVGEGT. This chain's CDR3 is CASSYNLRGQNTGELFF. For the CDR3, the DNA is TGTGCCAGCAGTTACAATCTACGCGGACAGAACACCGGGGAGCTGTTTTTT.

V gene TRBV6-5 combines with J gene TRBJ2-7, with 9 nucleotides matching TRBD1. V was clipped by 7 bases and J by 6 bases; unmatched bases: 10. Germline loops: CDR1 MNHEY, CDR2 SVGAGI. The CDR3 is 14 residues long. The CDR3 is CASTLVTGGSEQYF. For the CDR3, the DNA is TGTGCCAGCACCCTAGTGACAGGGGGATCCGAGCAGTACTTC.

This chain links TRBV20-1 with TRBJ2-7; TRBD1 might be the D (5 bases). Trimming removed 5 bases at V and 6 bases at J, with 11 bases between. The CDR3 has 11 residues. The germline gives CDR1 DFQATT, CDR2 SNEGSKA (reference sequence). The CDR3 protein is CSALTGFEQYF. The DNA for the CDR3 is TGCAGTGCTCTCACAGGTTTCGAGCAGTACTTC.

This clone was seen more than once but under ten times. This rearrangement joins TRBV19 to TRBJ2-1; 7 bases fit TRBD1. The ends lost 6 bases at V and 5 bases at J; junction bases unmatched: 4. Germline V gene sequence: CDR1 LNHDA, CDR2 SQIVND (reference sequence). This CDR3 is built from 13 residues. This CDR3 is CASRQGMNNEQFF. DNA for the CDR3: TGTGCCAGTAGACAGGGGATGAACAATGAGCAGTTCTTC.

This clone was seen a few times. The V gene is TRBV11-2, the J gene TRBJ2-1, with D possibly being TRBD1 (5 bases). The V and J ends lost 3 bases and 0 bases respectively, with 18 bases between them. Per germline, CDR1 SGHAT and CDR2 FQNNGV. The length of the CDR3 is 18 residues. CDR3 coding DNA: TGTGCCAGCAGCTTGGGAAAAAAGACAGTACTCTCCTACAATGAGCAGTTCTTC. Protein product: CASSLGKKTVLSYNEQFF.

The genes are TRBV9 and TRBJ2-3; TRBD2 might be the D (5 bases). V lost 4 bases and J 2 bases, leaving 23 bases between the germline ends. Germline V gene sequence: CDR1 SGDLS, CDR2 YYNGEE. The CDR3 has 18 amino acids. This CDR3 is CASSSPPGVAPLTDTQYF. CDR3 nucleotides: TGTGCCAGCAGCAGCCCGCCAGGAGTAGCGCCCCTCACAGATACGCAGTATTTT.

The rearrangement links TRBV6-2 or TRBV6-3 to TRBJ2-7; D perhaps matches TRBD2 (6 bases). V lost 7 bases to trimming and J lost 1 base, with 11 bases between them. The germline V gene has CDR1 MNHEY and CDR2 SVGEGT. CDR3 size: 13 residues. The CDR3 here is CASTPRGSYEQYF. The CDR3 region has the DNA TGTGCCAGCACCCCGCGGGGATCCTACGAGCAGTACTTC.

The genes are TRBV4-2 and TRBJ2-1; 7 bases align to TRBD2. This CDR3 is built from 15 residues. V shed 2 bases, J shed 8 bases, and the junction held 9 bases outside the gene matches. Per the germline V gene, CDR1 is LGHNA and CDR2 is YNFKEQ. Written as DNA, the CDR3 is TGTGCCAGCAGCCAAACAGCGGGAAGTACCGATGAGCAGTTCTTC. Its protein product is CASSQTAGSTDEQFF.

This chain uses TRBV28 with TRBJ2-7; no clear D gene. V was shortened by 11 bases and J by 0 bases, with 8 bases between the two germline ends. Germline-derived CDR1 and CDR2 are MDHEN and SYDVKM. This CDR3 contains 11 residues. The CDR3 nucleotides are TGTGCCGCCCGAGGCTCCTACGAGCAGTACTTC. This translates into CAARGSYEQYF.

CDR3 sequence (DNA): TGCGCCAGCAGCTTGGCTAGAAATGGCTACACCTTC. This gives the protein CASSLARNGYTF. The chain is built from TRBV5-1 and TRBJ1-2, with unresolved D. V was cut by 0 bases and J by 6 bases, with 6 bases left in between. The CDR3 contains 12 residues. Germline-derived CDR1 and CDR2 are SGHRS and YFSETQ.

The gene calls are TRBV10-3 and TRBJ2-3; TRBD2 matches 8 bases. Germline lookup yields CDR1 ENHRY and CDR2 SYGVKD. V shed 7 bases and J 0 bases; nucleotides not matched to a gene: 18. The CDR3 extends over 19 amino acids. The CDR3 sequence: CAITSQGAGALGSTDTQYF. CDR3 in DNA: TGTGCCATCACCTCCCAGGGAGCGGGGGCCTTGGGGAGCACAGATACGCAGTATTTT.

The chain joins TRBV14 to TRBJ2-3; unclear D gene. Germline loops: CDR1 SGHDN, CDR2 FVKESK. V lost 4 bases and J 7 bases, leaving 12 bases between the germline ends. The CDR3 has 13 amino acids. The CDR3 DNA sequence: TGTGCCAGCAGCCCTAGGCGGAGTTATACGCAGTATTTT. Translated, it gives CASSPRRSYTQYF. The full variable domain, completed using reference TRBV14 and TRBJ2-3, is EAGVTQFPSHSVIEKGQTVTLRCDPISGHDNLYWYRRVMGKEIKFLLHFVKESKQDESGMPNNRFLAERTGGTYSTLKVQPAELEDSGVYFCASSPRRSYTQYFGPGTRLTVL.

The rearrangement links TRBV6-2 or TRBV6-3 to TRBJ2-3; D perhaps matches TRBD2 (6 bases). The germline V gene encodes CDR1 MNHEY and CDR2 SVGEGT. With 0 bases removed from V and 3 bases from J, the gap between germline ends came to 13 bases. The CDR3 loop spans 16 amino acids. The CDR3 nucleotides are TGTGCCAGCAGTTACTCTCCCCGCGGGGTTACAGATACGCAGTATTTT. Translating it yields CASSYSPRGVTDTQYF.

J is TRBJ2-6 and V is TRBV7-2; D may be TRBD2 (6 bases). V lost 2 bases and J 2 bases, leaving 16 bases between the germline ends. The CDR3 spans 18 residues. Germline V gene data show CDR1 as SGHTA and CDR2 as FQGNSA. The CDR3 loop reads CASSLSGLLRPGANVLTF. As DNA, the CDR3 is TGTGCCAGCAGCTTATCGGGACTCCTGAGACCTGGGGCCAACGTCCTGACTTTC. Looking up the rest from reference TRBV7-2 and TRBJ2-6 gives the full variable domain: GAGVSQSPSNKVTEKGKDVELRCDPISGHTALYWYRQSLGQGLEFLIYFQGNSAPDKSGLPSDRFSAERTGGSVSTLTIQRTQQEDSAVYLCASSLSGLLRPGANVLTFGAGSRLTVL.

The V gene is TRBV7-3, the J gene TRBJ2-1; 11 bases fit TRBD2. The V gene end was trimmed by 5 bases and the J gene end by 4 bases; junction bases not matched to a gene: 4. Germline V lookup: CDR1 SGHTA, CDR2 FQGTGA. This CDR3 is 15 amino acids long. CDR3 protein: CASSRGLAGYNEQFF. The CDR3 DNA follows: TGTGCCAGCAGCCGCGGACTAGCGGGTTACAATGAGCAGTTCTTC.

V gene TRBV19 combines with J gene TRBJ2-1; 8 nucleotides match TRBD2. CDR1 and CDR2 (germline): LNHDA, SQIVND (reference sequence). CDR3 length: 15 amino acids. V shed 4 bases, J shed 8 bases, and the junction held 10 bases outside the gene matches. CDR3 bases: TGTGCCAGTAGTACGCGGGGGGTCGGGTTCGATGAGCAGTTCTTC. Translated: CASSTRGVGFDEQFF.

V and J are TRBV7-9 and TRBJ2-7, with TRBD1 identical over 8 bases. Losses at the gene ends were 1 base for V and 3 bases for J; bases not matched to a gene: 8. The CDR3 spans 16 residues. From germline, CDR1 is SEHNR and CDR2 FQNEAQ (reference sequence). The CDR3 sequence: CASSLDTGGGGYEQYF. The DNA for the CDR3 is TGTGCCAGCAGCTTAGATACAGGGGGTGGAGGCTACGAGCAGTACTTC.

V gene TRBV19 combines with J gene TRBJ2-3; the match to TRBD1 covers 8 bases. Germline V CDR1 and CDR2: LNHDA, SQIVND (reference sequence). This CDR3 region has 15 residues. J was trimmed by 2 bases and V by 5 bases; bases with no gene match: 6. CDR3 residues: CASSDPGGSTDTQYF. In DNA, the CDR3 is TGTGCCAGTAGTGACCCAGGGGGCTCCACAGATACGCAGTATTTT.

The count of this clone is one. J is TRBJ2-1 and V is TRBV7-6, with unresolved D. V lost 4 bases to trimming and J lost 10 bases, with 20 bases between them. This CDR3 contains 15 residues. Looked up from germline, CDR1 is SGHVS and CDR2 is FNYEAQ. The CDR3 sequence: CASSSRWRRIGEQFF. The CDR3 nucleotides read TGTGCCAGCAGCTCCCGGTGGCGCCGGATCGGGGAGCAGTTCTTC. The full variable domain, with the rest looked up from reference TRBV7-6 and TRBJ2-1, is GAGVSQSPRYKVTKRGQDVALRCDPISGHVSLYWYRQALGQGPEFLTYFNYEAQQDKSGLPNDRFSAERPEGSISTLTIQRTEQRDSAMYRCASSSRWRRIGEQFFGPGTRLTVL.

The table lists this clone with a count of one. This rearrangement joins TRBV7-9 to TRBJ2-7; 9 positions agree with TRBD1. Germline values: CDR1 SEHNR, CDR2 FQNEAQ (reference sequence). Germline trimming cut 6 bases from V and 3 bases from J; bases unmatched to any gene: 6. The CDR3 sequence is 14 residues long. The CDR3 coding sequence is TGTGCCAGCAGTCCCGGGACAGGGTTCTACGAGCAGTACTTC. The encoded protein is CASSPGTGFYEQYF.

The chain uses TRBV28 and TRBJ1-5; no reliable D call. CDR1 is MDHEN and CDR2 is SYDVKM in the germline V gene. V lost 6 bases and J lost 4, with 10 bases in between. There are 13 residues in the CDR3. CDR3 nucleotides: TGTGCCAGCAGCAAGTCAGAAAATCAGCCCCAGCATTTT. This codes for CASSKSENQPQHF. Full variable domain (remainder filled in from reference TRBV28 and TRBJ1-5): DVKVTQSSRYLVKRTGEKVFLECVQDMDHENMFWYRQDPGLGLRLIYFSYDVKMKEKGDIPEGYSVSREKKERFSLILESASTNQTSMYLCASSKSENQPQHFGDGTRLSIL.

This chain links TRBV19 with TRBJ1-5; weak D call: TRBD1 (6 bases). Germline CDR1 reads LNHDA; CDR2 reads SQIVND (reference sequence). This CDR3 has 15 residues. Between the trimmed V and J ends, which lost 2 bases and 7 bases, there was a span of 15 bases. CDR3 bases: TGTGCCAGTAGTATAAGTGGGGGCATGGGCCAGCCCCAGCATTTT. Amino acids: CASSISGGMGQPQHF. The full variable domain, with the rest looked up from reference TRBV19 and TRBJ1-5, is DGGITQSPKYLFRKEGQNVTLSCEQNLNHDAMYWYRQDPGQGLRLIYYSQIVNDFQKGDIAEGYSVSREKKESFPLTVTSAQKNPTAFYLCASSISGGMGQPQHFGDGTRLSIL.